The 18 T cell receptor beta chains listed next were all sequenced from one sample in a study of T cells in localized non-small cell lung cancer. Data came from immunoSEQ multiplex PCR; TCRdb stores just in-frame clones and leaves some out. The sample lists about 1,500 clones, about 30% occurring once. The sequencing here drew on normal lung tissue next to the tumor, taken before any cancer treatment. The receptors originated from a male donor aged 60 or over with stage I squamous cell lung carcinoma.

By share, this clone counts as medium-sized. The chain is built from TRBV11-3 and TRBJ1-5, with D possibly matching TRBD1 (6 bases). Germline lookup yields CDR1 SGHNT and CDR2 YENEEA. The CDR3 spans 15 residues. Trimming left V 3 bases short and J 7 bases short, with 16 bases between. DNA for the CDR3: TGTGCCAGCAGCTTGGATTGGGGGCCAAGGCAGCCCCAGCATTTT. Translation: CASSLDWGPRQPQHF.

In this sample, this clone turned up a few times. The chain uses TRBV5-1 and TRBJ2-1, with 9 bases fitting TRBD1. CDR3 length: 16 residues. J was trimmed by 8 bases and V by 0 bases; bases with no gene match: 9. CDR1 is SGHRS, CDR2 YFSETQ, per germline. DNA of the CDR3: TGCGCCAGCAGCTTGGCCCGACAGGGGGGGGACGATGAGCAGTTCTTC. Translating it yields CASSLARQGGDDEQFF.

By frequency in the sample, this clone is medium-sized. The V gene is TRBV28, the J gene TRBJ2-3, with TRBD2 identical over 7 bases. CDR1 and CDR2 from the germline V gene are MDHEN and SYDVKM. V lost 3 bases, J lost 1 base, and 1 base stayed unmatched. CDR3 length: 14 amino acids. This chain's CDR3 is CASSFLAGTDTQYF. CDR3 nucleotide sequence: TGTGCCAGCAGTTTCCTAGCGGGCACAGATACGCAGTATTTT.

The rearrangement uses TRBV19 and TRBJ2-1; TRBD2 agrees at 10 bases. Germline V lookup: CDR1 LNHDA, CDR2 SQIVND (reference sequence). The CDR3 runs 13 residues. J gave up 14 bases and V 5 bases, and 9 bases lay outside the gene matches. The chain's CDR3 is CASSPSSGSVKFF. The CDR3, as DNA: TGTGCCAGTAGTCCCTCTAGCGGGAGCGTTAAGTTCTTC. Full variable domain (remainder filled in from reference TRBV19 and TRBJ2-1): DGGITQSPKYLFRKEGQNVTLSCEQNLNHDAMYWYRQDPGQGLRLIYYSQIVNDFQKGDIAEGYSVSREKKESFPLTVTSAQKNPTAFYLCASSPSSGSVKFFGPGTRLTVL.

CDR3 coding DNA: TGTGCCAGCAGTTTCGGGGGAGTCGGACGAGCAGGTACGCAGTATTTT. Its protein is CASSFGGVGRAGTQYF. This chain connects TRBV28 to TRBJ2-3; the D gene is possibly TRBD2 (6 bases). Germline assignment: CDR1 MDHEN and CDR2 SYDVKM. The V end was cut by 3 bases, the J end by 8 bases, with 21 bases between. This CDR3 region has 16 residues.

This clone turned up a few times. The chain joins TRBV30 to TRBJ1-2; no reliable D call. This CDR3 contains 13 residues. Trimming removed 1 base at V and 6 bases at J, with 12 bases between. The germline CDR1 and CDR2 sequences are GTSNPN and SVGIG (reference sequence). This CDR3 reads CAWSDSFENGYTF. The DNA of the CDR3 is TGTGCCTGGAGTGACAGTTTTGAAAATGGCTACACCTTC. Supplemented by reference TRBV30 and TRBJ1-2, the full variable domain reads SQTIHQWPATLVQPVGSPLSLECTVEGTSNPNLYWYRQAAGRGLQLLFYSVGIGQISSEVPQNLSASRPQDRQFILSSKKLLLSDSGFYLCAWSDSFENGYTFGSGTRLTVV.

The chain recombines TRBV6-8 with TRBJ2-1; tentatively, D is TRBD2 (6 bases). Germline assignment: CDR1 MNHGY and CDR2 SAAAGT. CDR3 size: 15 residues. V lost 5 bases, J lost 4 bases, and 15 bases lay in between. CDR3 protein: CASSDFSGPYNEQFF. The CDR3 DNA reads as TGTGCCAGCAGTGACTTTAGCGGACCATACAATGAGCAGTTCTTC.

This clone showed up just once. The genes are TRBV29-1 and TRBJ2-5, with TRBD1 matching 7 bases. Germline V gene lookup returns CDR1 SQVTM and CDR2 ANQGSEA. J was trimmed by 3 bases and V by 7 bases; bases with no gene match: 5. This CDR3 is 12 amino acids long. In DNA form, the CDR3 reads TGCAGCGCCAGGGACAGTGAAGAGACCCAGTACTTC. Translating gives CSARDSEETQYF.

By share, this clone ranks as medium-sized. V is TRBV6-8 and J is TRBJ2-2; tentative D call: TRBD2 (5 bases). The CDR3 sequence is 14 residues long. The V gene lost 7 bases and the J gene lost 8 bases, with 17 bases spanning the gap. The germline CDR1 and CDR2 sequences are MNHGY and SAAAGT. The CDR3 DNA reads as TGTGCCAGCAACCCGGGGTTTAGTGGAGGGGAGCTGTTTTTT. Residues: CASNPGFSGGELFF.

CDR3 sequence reads: CASSKGLATTDTQYF. The CDR3 DNA sequence: TGTGCCAGCAGCAAGGGACTAGCGACAACAGATACGCAGTATTTT. V gene TRBV11-3 combines with J gene TRBJ2-3, with 10 bases aligning to TRBD2. The V segment lost 5 bases and the J segment 3 bases; nucleotides outside the gene matches: 5. Germline loops: CDR1 SGHNT, CDR2 YENEEA. The CDR3 contains 15 residues.

This clone occurred a few times. The chain recombines TRBV14 with TRBJ2-2, with 8 bases matching TRBD1. From germline, CDR1 is SGHDN and CDR2 FVKESK. This CDR3 region has 15 residues. After removal of 6 bases from V and 2 bases from J, the junction contained 5 bases not matched to a gene. Here the CDR3 reads CASRFGQGNTGELFF. The CDR3 DNA is TGTGCCAGCAGGTTCGGACAGGGCAACACCGGGGAGCTGTTTTTT.

The chain carries TRBV11-3 and TRBJ1-2; the D gene is possibly TRBD1 (6 bases). This CDR3 has 15 residues. The germline CDR1 and CDR2 sequences are SGHNT and YENEEA. The V and J ends lost 2 bases and 5 bases respectively, with 15 bases between them. The CDR3: CASSLSWGQGYGYTF. For the CDR3, the DNA is TGTGCCAGCAGCTTATCGTGGGGGCAGGGGTATGGCTACACCTTC.

This chain joins TRBV30 and TRBJ2-1; TRBD1 matches at 9 bases. The length of the CDR3 is 13 residues. Germline assignment: CDR1 GTSNPN and CDR2 SVGIG (reference sequence). V was pared by 5 bases and J by 7 bases, with 6 bases of the junction left unmatched. The CDR3 is CAWSGTGWNEQFF. The CDR3 DNA reads TGTGCCTGGTCCGGGACAGGGTGGAATGAGCAGTTCTTC.

This sequence joins TRBV29-1 and TRBJ1-1; TRBD1 agrees at 10 bases. With 4 bases clipped from V and 4 bases from J, the junction kept 9 bases outside the gene matches. The CDR3 loop spans 15 amino acids. Per germline, CDR1 SQVTM and CDR2 ANQGSEA. This CDR3 reads CSVGTRDRGFTEAFF. In DNA, the CDR3 is TGCAGCGTTGGAACCCGGGACAGGGGTTTCACTGAAGCTTTCTTT. Full variable domain (remainder filled in from reference TRBV29-1 and TRBJ1-1): SAVISQKPSRDICQRGTSLTIQCQVDSQVTMMFWYRQQPGQSLTLIATANQGSEATYESGFVIDKFPISRPNLTFSTLTVSNMSPEDSSIYLCSVGTRDRGFTEAFFGQGTRLTVV.

In this sample, this clone is large (0.1 to 1%). This sequence joins TRBV18 and TRBJ2-2; weak D call: TRBD1 (5 bases). Deletions cut 0 bases from V and 0 bases from J, with 14 bases between. The V gene's germline CDR1 is KGHSH and CDR2 LQKENI. This CDR3 comprises 18 residues. The CDR3 DNA follows: TGTGCCAGCTCACCACCTTATGGGGCCAACTCGAACACCGGGGAGCTGTTTTTT. Protein product: CASSPPYGANSNTGELFF.

This clone was detected only a few times. The chain is built from TRBV10-3 and TRBJ2-2; weak D call: TRBD1 (5 bases). This CDR3 comprises 16 residues. Germline V gene sequence: CDR1 ENHRY, CDR2 SYGVKD. Trimming removed 2 bases from V and 7 bases from J, with 17 bases in between. For the CDR3, the DNA is TGTGCCATCAGTGAGCCGCTAGGGGTGGGCAGCGGGGAGCTGTTTTTT. It is translated as CAISEPLGVGSGELFF.

V and J are TRBV18 and TRBJ2-1; 9 nucleotides align to TRBD2. With V trimmed by 3 bases and J by 1 base, 7 bases remained unmatched. Germline values: CDR1 KGHSH, CDR2 LQKENI. The CDR3 loop spans 17 amino acids. The CDR3 DNA reads TGTGCCAGCTCACCCCGGTTAGCGGGAGAGTCCTACAATGAGCAGTTCTTC. Encoded protein: CASSPRLAGESYNEQFF.

This clone was observed once. The chain is built from TRBV29-1 and TRBJ2-1; the D gene is possibly TRBD1 (6 bases). The CDR3 loop spans 16 amino acids. Germline assignment: CDR1 SQVTM and CDR2 ANQGSEA. V was trimmed by 0 bases and J by 0 bases, leaving 12 bases between them. CDR3 protein: CSVEDPDRSSYNEQFF. The CDR3 DNA sequence: TGCAGCGTTGAAGATCCCGACAGGAGCTCCTACAATGAGCAGTTCTTC.